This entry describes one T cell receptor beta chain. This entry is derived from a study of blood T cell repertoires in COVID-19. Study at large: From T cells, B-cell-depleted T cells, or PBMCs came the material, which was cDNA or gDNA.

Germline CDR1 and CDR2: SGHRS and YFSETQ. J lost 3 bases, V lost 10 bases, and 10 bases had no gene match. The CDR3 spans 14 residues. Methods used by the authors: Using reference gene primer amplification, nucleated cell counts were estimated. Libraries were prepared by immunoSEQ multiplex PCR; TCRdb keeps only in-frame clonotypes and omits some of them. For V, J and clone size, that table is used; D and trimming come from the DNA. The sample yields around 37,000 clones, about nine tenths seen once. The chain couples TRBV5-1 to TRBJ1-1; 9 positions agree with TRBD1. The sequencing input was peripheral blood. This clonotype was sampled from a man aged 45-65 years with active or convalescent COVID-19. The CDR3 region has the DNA TGCGCCGTAATGGGACAGGGATCGGACACTGAAGCTTTCTTT. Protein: CAVMGQGSDTEAFF.